This TCR beta chain was recorded in a study of T cell responses to AZD1222 COVID-19 vaccine. Repertoires were generated with immunoSEQ multiplex PCR, while TCRdb's copy carries only in-frame clones and drops some. Of more than 120,000 clones listed, roughly 88% are singletons. Study results and caveats: Donors were mostly white British, more females; clonal diversity possibly underestimated. Spike-specific TCR repertoires showed rising breadth and depth after two AZD1222 doses.

With regard to this clone: The antigen is undetermined.

The V gene's germline CDR1 is GTSNPN and CDR2 SVGIG (reference sequence). V lost 0 bases and J lost 0; bases outside the gene matches: 1. The CDR3 consists of 16 residues. The clonotype was recovered from an adult who received the AZD1222 COVID-19 vaccine. V is TRBV30 and J is TRBJ2-2, with TRBD2 identical over 10 bases. Sample: peripheral blood, taken 28 days after the second AZD1222 dose. In DNA form, the CDR3 reads TGTGCCTGGAGTGTACTAGCGGGAACGAACACCGGGGAGCTGTTTTTT. It encodes CAWSVLAGTNTGELFF.